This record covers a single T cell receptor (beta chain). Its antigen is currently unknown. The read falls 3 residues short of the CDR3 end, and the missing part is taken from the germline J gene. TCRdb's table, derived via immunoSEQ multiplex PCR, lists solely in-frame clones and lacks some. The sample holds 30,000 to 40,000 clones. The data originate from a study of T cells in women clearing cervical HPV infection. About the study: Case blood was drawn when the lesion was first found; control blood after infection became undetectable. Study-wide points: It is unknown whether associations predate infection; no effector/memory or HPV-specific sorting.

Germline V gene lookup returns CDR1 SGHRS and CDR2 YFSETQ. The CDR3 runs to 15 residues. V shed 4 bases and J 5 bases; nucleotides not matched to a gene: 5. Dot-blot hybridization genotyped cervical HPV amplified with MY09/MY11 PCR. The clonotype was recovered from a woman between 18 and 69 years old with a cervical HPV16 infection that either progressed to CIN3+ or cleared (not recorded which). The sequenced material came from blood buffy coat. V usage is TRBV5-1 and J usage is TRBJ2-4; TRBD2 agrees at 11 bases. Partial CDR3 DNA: TGCGCCAGCAGCCCAATAGCGGGGGGGCAAAACATT. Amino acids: CASSPIAGGQNI. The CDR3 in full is CASSPIAGGQNIQYF.